This T cell receptor (beta chain) appears in the sequencing data of a study of vaccination and CD4 T cells after COVID-19. As to treatment: roughly nine-day PBMC culture with coronavirus spike peptide pools or control peptides (ViraFEST assay). Each well received some 2.1 million PBMCs, cultured with 8 to 10 IU/ml IL-2 and about 9.9 ug/ml peptide pools. This clonotype was detected only a few times. Its antigen is not identified. Sequence data for DNA of cultured CD4+ T cells were generated by the Oncomine TCR Beta short-read assay. Each CDR3 protein is one row after TCRdb ran MiXCR on the PCR reads. The table shows some 10,000 distinct CDR3 sequences, with approximately 55% occurring only once. This CDR3 region has 13 residues. Germline V gene data show CDR1 as DFQATT and CDR2 as SNEGSKA (reference sequence). With V trimmed by 5 bases and J by 2 bases, 3 bases remained unmatched.

This TCR derives from a human donor who had recovered from COVID-19. The chain uses TRBV20-1 and TRBJ1-1; 9 bases line up with TRBD1. The specimen was CD4+ T cells from blood, cultured in vitro. CDR3 coding DNA: TGCAGTGCTGGGGACAGGGTCAACACTGAAGCTTTCTTT. Its protein product is CSAGDRVNTEAFF.